The subject of this entry is one TCR beta chain. Its antigen is still unknown. This record comes from a study of cytomegalovirus exposure and HLA in healthy donors. Study-wide results and caveats: The HLA-A and HLA-B alleles of most subjects were reportedly predicted accurately from TCR beta sequences.

Germline V gene sequence: CDR1 SGHTA, CDR2 FQGNSA. The CDR3 consists of 16 residues. With 7 bases clipped from V and 3 bases from J, the junction kept 9 bases outside the gene matches. Regarding donors, all were healthy bone marrow donors. The PCR had 60 Vbeta and 13 Jbeta primers. Sequenced by immunoSEQ multiplex PCR; TCRdb stores in-frame clones only, minus some. This table has 200,000 to 250,000 clones, about four fifths appearing once. This receptor was taken from a woman aged 45-65 years in good health and CMV-seropositive. Source material: PBMCs. The V gene is TRBV7-2, the J gene TRBJ2-3, with 11 bases fitting TRBD2. CDR3 DNA sequence: TGTGCCAGCAACCTCGTGGGGACTAGCGGTACAGATACGCAGTATTTT. This encodes CASNLVGTSGTDTQYF.